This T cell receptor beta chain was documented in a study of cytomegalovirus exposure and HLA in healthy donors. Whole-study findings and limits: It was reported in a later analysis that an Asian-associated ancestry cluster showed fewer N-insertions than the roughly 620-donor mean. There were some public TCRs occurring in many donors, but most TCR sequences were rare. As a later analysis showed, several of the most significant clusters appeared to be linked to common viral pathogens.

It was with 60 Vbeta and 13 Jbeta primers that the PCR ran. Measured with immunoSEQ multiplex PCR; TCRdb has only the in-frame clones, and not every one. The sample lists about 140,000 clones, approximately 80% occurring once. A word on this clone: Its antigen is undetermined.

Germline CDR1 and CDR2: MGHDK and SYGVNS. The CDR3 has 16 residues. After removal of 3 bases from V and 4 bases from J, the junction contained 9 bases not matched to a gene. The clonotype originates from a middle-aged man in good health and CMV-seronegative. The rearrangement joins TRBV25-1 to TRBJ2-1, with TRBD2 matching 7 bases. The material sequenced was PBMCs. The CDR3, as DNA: TGTGCCAGCAGTGACCCAGGACTAGTAGGGTACAATGAGCAGTTCTTC. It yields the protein CASSDPGLVGYNEQFF.